These 15 T cell receptor beta chains share one sample of origin, sequenced in a study of patients and donors after allogeneic stem cell transplantation. TCRdb processed the RT-PCR reads anew with MiXCR; each CDR3 protein has one entry. The table lists hundreds of thousands of distinct CDR3 sequences, around 14% of them singletons. The source material was blood, either unsorted or a sorted T cell fraction (not recorded which). These receptors were collected from a human donor who was either an allogeneic HSCT recipient or a stem cell or donor lymphocyte infusion donor (not recorded which). It is not recorded whose cells these are; they may come from a transplant donor.

This clonotype was observed at least ten times. V and J are TRBV10-3 and TRBJ2-5, with 7 bases matching TRBD1. Losses at the gene ends were 6 bases for V and 3 bases for J; bases not matched to a gene: 7. Germline CDR1 reads ENHRY; CDR2 reads SYGVKD. This CDR3 contains 14 residues. CDR3: CAIRGDSGKETQYF. CDR3 nucleotide sequence: TGTGCCATCAGGGGGGACAGTGGGAAAGAGACCCAGTACTTC.

This clonotype was observed many times. The chain has TRBV23-1 and TRBJ1-5; no clear D gene. TRBV23-1 is known as an ORF, though its function is uncertain. This CDR3 has 15 amino acids. Trimming took off 2 bases at V and 7 bases at J, with 15 bases between the two ends. The chain's CDR3 is CASSQNQKPGQPQHF. CDR3 coding DNA: TGCGCCAGCAGTCAAAATCAAAAGCCGGGCCAGCCCCAGCATTTT.

This clonotype has just a few counts. The chain couples TRBV5-1 to TRBJ2-5; a possible D gene is TRBD1 (6 bases). The length of the CDR3 is 14 residues. V shed 4 bases and J shed 2 bases, with 12 bases lying between them. Germline-derived CDR1 and CDR2 are SGHRS and YFSETQ. Here the CDR3 DNA reads TGCGCCAGCAGCCCCGACAGGATTCAAGAGACCCAGTACTTC. Protein product: CASSPDRIQETQYF.

This clonotype was detected only a few times. The chain uses TRBV13 and TRBJ2-3; TRBD2 aligns across 8 bases. After removal of 3 bases from V and 5 bases from J, the junction contained 10 bases not matched to a gene. Germline CDR1 reads PRHDT; CDR2 reads FYEKMQ (reference sequence). The CDR3 contains 16 residues. CDR3 residues: CASSFGSGSTKDTQYF. CDR3 nucleotide sequence: TGTGCCAGCAGCTTTGGGAGCGGGAGTACCAAAGATACGCAGTATTTT.

In this sample, this clonotype turned up many times. This sequence joins TRBV5-1 and TRBJ2-1; the D is unclear. Trimming stripped 3 bases from V and 0 bases from J, with 16 bases between. This CDR3 has 17 amino acids. Germline V gene lookup returns CDR1 SGHRS and CDR2 YFSETQ. The CDR3 here is CASSYLGGRSSYNEQFF. Here the CDR3 DNA reads TGCGCCAGCAGCTATCTAGGCGGAAGAAGCTCCTACAATGAGCAGTTCTTC.

This sequence joins TRBV30 and TRBJ1-5; 8 positions match TRBD1. The junction had 7 bases not matched to a gene; V was cut back by 0 bases and J by 3 bases. Germline V gene sequence: CDR1 GTSNPN, CDR2 SVGIG (reference sequence). The CDR3 length is 16 residues. The CDR3 reads CAWSVRTGGNNQPQHF. The CDR3, as DNA: TGTGCCTGGAGTGTACGAACAGGGGGGAACAATCAGCCCCAGCATTTT.

This clonotype was seen at least ten times. The chain recombines TRBV2 with TRBJ1-5; no definite D call. Looked up from germline, CDR1 is SNHLY and CDR2 is FYNNEI. The CDR3 extends over 13 amino acids. Trimming removed 8 bases at V and 4 bases at J, with 12 bases between. CDR3 sequence: CASRGETNQPQHF. The CDR3 DNA reads as TGTGCCAGCCGTGGGGAGACGAATCAGCCCCAGCATTTT.

In its sample, this clonotype was seen a few times. The genes are TRBV25-1 and TRBJ1-3, with 8 positions matching TRBD1. Germline lookup yields CDR1 MGHDK and CDR2 SYGVNS. This CDR3 is built from 17 residues. Germline trimming cut 7 bases from V and 0 bases from J; bases unmatched to any gene: 11. CDR3 sequence: CASIKGTGPPSGNTIYF. The CDR3 nucleotides read TGTGCCAGCATAAAAGGGACAGGACCCCCCTCTGGAAACACCATATATTTT.

This clonotype has a count of ten or more. V is TRBV4-1 and J is TRBJ2-3; 9 nucleotides match TRBD2. The CDR3 length is 16 residues. Germline V gene lookup returns CDR1 MGHRA and CDR2 YSYEKL. V was pared by 3 bases and J by 3 bases, with 7 bases of the junction left unmatched. Here the CDR3 DNA reads TGCGCCAGCAGCCAGTCCGGGACTAGCTATACAGATACGCAGTATTTT. It specifies CASSQSGTSYTDTQYF.

This clonotype has only a few counts. The V call is TRBV5-1, the J call TRBJ2-5, with TRBD1 identical over 12 bases. The CDR3 consists of 16 residues. CDR1 is SGHRS and CDR2 is YFSETQ in the germline V gene. V trimming: 3 bases; J trimming: 3 bases; junction bases outside the gene matches: 6. CDR3 protein: CASSWTGTGGEETQYF. As DNA, the CDR3 is TGCGCCAGCAGCTGGACCGGGACAGGGGGCGAAGAGACCCAGTACTTC.

This clonotype was seen a handful of times. The chain carries TRBV2 and TRBJ1-5; TRBD1 agrees at 11 bases. V shed 8 bases, J shed 7 bases, and the junction held 19 bases outside the gene matches. Germline V gene data show CDR1 as SNHLY and CDR2 as FYNNEI. The length of the CDR3 is 18 residues. The CDR3 loop is CASGPLWRPGQGGQPQHF. The CDR3 coding sequence is TGTGCCAGCGGACCTCTATGGCGCCCGGGACAGGGGGGACAGCCCCAGCATTTT.

This clonotype was picked up many times. The chain joins TRBV4-3 to TRBJ2-1; 9 bases line up with TRBD2. The germline CDR1 and CDR2 sequences are LGHNA and YSLEER. The CDR3 sequence is 15 residues long. V shed 3 bases, J shed 6 bases, and the junction held 6 bases outside the gene matches. The CDR3 here is CASSHLLAGTNEQFF. The CDR3 region has the DNA TGCGCCAGCAGCCACCTTCTAGCGGGGACCAATGAGCAGTTCTTC.

As to this clonotype: The conserved phenylalanine or tryptophan is not found at the CDR3 terminus, so this likely reflects a read error. It is unclear where the CDR3 begins or ends on the DNA, so no DNA is shown, and the CDR3 is as TCRdb lists it. The chain has TRBV7-9 and TRBJ2-7; TRBD2, as called in the table, went unchecked against the DNA. Germline V gene data show CDR1 as SEHNR and CDR2 as FQNEAQ (reference sequence). From its first to its last residue, the CDR3 has 11 amino acids. This CDR3 reads CASSLGGGGEL.

This clonotype was detected a few times. The chain links TRBV10-3 to TRBJ2-7; TRBD2 aligns across 7 bases. The germline V gene encodes CDR1 ENHRY and CDR2 SYGVKD. The CDR3 spans 16 residues. V was pared by 8 bases and J by 1 base, with 14 bases of the junction left unmatched. Here the CDR3 reads CAIRGNGLGDSYEQYF. CDR3 DNA: TGTGCCATCCGAGGTAATGGACTAGGAGATTCCTACGAGCAGTACTTC.

The J gene is TRBJ2-1, the V gene TRBV6-2 or TRBV6-3; D unclear. The CDR3 sequence is 12 residues long. V was pared by 4 bases and J by 6 bases, with 7 bases between. CDR1 is MNHEY, CDR2 SVGEGT, per germline. The CDR3 spells CASSWERNEQFF. DNA for the CDR3: TGTGCCAGCAGTTGGGAACGCAATGAGCAGTTCTTC.